This T cell receptor (beta chain) was captured in a study of molecular identifiers for immune sequencing clone quantification. This CDR3 contains 12 residues. Germline CDR1 SGHTA, CDR2 FQGNSA. As concerns this clonotype: This clone may be a read error of a much larger clone one base away.

The sorting of naive CD8 T cells used the CD8+CD4-CCR7+CD45RA+ phenotype. TCRdb analysed the PCR reads with MiXCR anew, one entry per CDR3 protein. Of about 320,000 distinct CDR3 sequences listed, about 23% are singletons. The sequence was obtained from a human donor in good health. Some libraries in this study had Jurkat cell RNA spiked in. Sequenced sample: naive CD8+ T cells from blood, with Jurkat cell RNA spiked in. Subset described: FACS-sorted CD8+CD4-CCR7+CD45RA+ naive T cells. The chain combines TRBV7-2 with TRBJ2-1, with D possibly being TRBD2 (6 bases). The CDR3 here is CASSLGDSRLLF. In DNA, the CDR3 is TGTGCCAGCAGCTTAGGGGACTCCCGTCTTCTCTTC.